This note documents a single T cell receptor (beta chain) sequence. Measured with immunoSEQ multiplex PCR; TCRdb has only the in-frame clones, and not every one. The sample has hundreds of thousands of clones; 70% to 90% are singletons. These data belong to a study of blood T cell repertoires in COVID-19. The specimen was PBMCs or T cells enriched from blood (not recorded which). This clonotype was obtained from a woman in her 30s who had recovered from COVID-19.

This CDR3 is CAIRGLAGFTDTQYF. The CDR3 nucleotides are TGTGCCATCAGGGGACTAGCGGGGTTCACAGATACGCAGTATTTT. This chain connects TRBV10-3 to TRBJ2-3; 13 nucleotides agree with TRBD2. The J segment lost 2 bases and the V segment lost 6 bases, leaving 2 bases of the junction unmatched. CDR1 is ENHRY and CDR2 is SYGVKD in the germline V gene. This CDR3 comprises 15 residues.